The 12 T cell receptor beta chains listed next were all sequenced from one sample in a study of vaccination and CD4 T cells after COVID-19. For these receptors, no antigen is known. Time point of the sample: late sampling 161 to 241 days after vaccination in a few convalescent patients. Treatment: roughly 10-day PBMC culture with coronavirus spike peptide pools or control peptides (ViraFEST assay). Once obtained from cultured CD4+ T cells, the DNA was sequenced using the Oncomine TCR Beta short-read assay. TCRdb fed the PCR reads into MiXCR, producing one record per CDR3 protein. This table holds tens of thousands of distinct CDR3 sequences, less than 35% found once. Material: CD4+ T cells from blood, cultured in vitro, obtained about 7 months after SARS-CoV-2 vaccination. These receptors originate from a human donor who had recovered from COVID-19.

The table lists this clonotype with a few counts. The chain is built from TRBV7-2 and TRBJ1-1; D is ambiguous. CDR1 is SGHTA and CDR2 is FQGNSA in the germline V gene. The CDR3 totals 17 residues. Trimming shortened V by 5 bases and J by 4 bases, and 23 bases separated the two germline ends. The CDR3 here is CASSRKASRNRGTEAFF. CDR3 bases: TGTGCCAGCAGCCGAAAAGCCTCCCGGAATAGAGGCACTGAAGCTTTCTTT.

The CDR3 DNA reads as TGCAGTGCTAGTTTCGGGAGGGCCATCGAGCAGTACTTC. It codes for CSASFGRAIEQYF. The rearrangement joins TRBV20-1 to TRBJ2-7; TRBD2 matches at 8 bases. The V segment lost 3 bases and the J segment 6 bases; nucleotides outside the gene matches: 7. The CDR3 contains 13 residues. In germline, CDR1 is DFQATT, CDR2 SNEGSKA (reference sequence).

The chain carries TRBV19 and TRBJ2-5; D is uncertain. CDR1 and CDR2 from the germline V gene are LNHDA and SQIVND (reference sequence). This CDR3 region has 13 residues. V was clipped by 5 bases and J by 1 base, with 8 bases between them. CDR3 sequence (DNA): TGTGCCAGTAGTGCGGCAGTCCAAGAGACCCAGTACTTC. This translates into CASSAAVQETQYF.

This clonotype has more than one count but fewer than ten. The rearrangement uses TRBV24-1 and TRBJ2-3; D tentatively fits TRBD1 or TRBD2 (5 bases each). Germline V gene sequence: CDR1 KGHDR, CDR2 SFDVKD. The CDR3 runs 15 residues. With 1 base removed from V and 1 base from J, the gap between germline ends came to 8 bases. CDR3 sequence reads: CATSDFGGGTDTQYF. CDR3 DNA sequence: TGTGCCACCAGTGATTTTGGGGGTGGCACAGATACGCAGTATTTT.

The sample holds a few counts of this clonotype. This chain links TRBV20-1 with TRBJ2-7, with TRBD1 matching 9 bases. The J segment lost 2 bases and the V segment lost 1 base, leaving 6 bases of the junction unmatched. Germline V gene data show CDR1 as DFQATT and CDR2 as SNEGSKA (reference sequence). This CDR3 spans 15 amino acids. The CDR3 is CSARVFRTGAYEQYF. The CDR3 DNA reads TGCAGTGCTAGAGTCTTCAGGACAGGGGCCTACGAGCAGTACTTC.

The chain joins TRBV20-1 to TRBJ1-1; D is perhaps TRBD1 (5 bases). This CDR3 comprises 13 residues. Trimming shortened V by 6 bases and J by 2 bases, and 13 bases separated the two germline ends. Per germline, CDR1 DFQATT and CDR2 SNEGSKA (reference sequence). The DNA of the CDR3 is TGCAGTGCCAACAGACAGCCTAACACTGAAGCTTTCTTT. It translates to CSANRQPNTEAFF.

The CDR3 loop is CASSVQGADYGYTF. As DNA, the CDR3 is TGTGCCAGCAGCGTACAGGGGGCTGACTATGGCTACACCTTC. The chain combines TRBV5-4 with TRBJ1-2, with 9 positions matching TRBD1. CDR1 and CDR2 from the germline V gene are SGHNT and YYREEE (reference sequence). The CDR3 covers 14 residues. With 4 bases clipped from V and 3 bases from J, the junction kept 4 bases outside the gene matches.

V usage is TRBV4-3 and J usage is TRBJ2-1, with D perhaps given as TRBD1 or TRBD2 (5 bases each). The V gene's germline CDR1 is LGHNA and CDR2 YSLEER. V lost 5 bases, J lost 0 bases, and 11 bases lay in between. The CDR3 is 15 residues long. CDR3 loop: CASSLNGGSYNEQFF. Here the CDR3 DNA reads TGCGCCAGCAGCTTAAATGGGGGCTCCTACAATGAGCAGTTCTTC.

CDR3 region: CSAMGAQGNYSPLHF. CDR3 DNA: TGCAGTGCTATGGGGGCGCAAGGGAATTATTCACCCCTCCACTTT. The gene calls are TRBV20-1 and TRBJ1-6; possibly TRBD1 for D (6 bases). CDR1 DFQATT and CDR2 SNEGSKA come from the germline V gene (reference sequence). V shed 4 bases and J shed 8 bases, with 18 bases lying between them. CDR3 length: 15 amino acids.

Points on this clonotype: The junction and the germline gene differ at one end; a read error may be behind it. The genes are TRBV6-7 and TRBJ1-1; TRBD1 might be the D (5 bases). TRBV6-7 belongs to the ORF category, with a function that is uncertain. The CDR3 runs to 16 residues. The CDR3 region is CASSLPIPWGNPEAFF. The DNA of the CDR3 is TGTGCCAGCAGTCTACCCATTCCTTGGGGGAACCCTGAAGCTTTCTTT.

The chain uses TRBV7-3 and TRBJ2-1; TRBD2 agrees at 12 bases. Trimming at V came to 5 bases and at J to 8 bases, leaving 7 bases not matched to a gene. The CDR3 has 15 amino acids. The germline V gene encodes CDR1 SGHTA and CDR2 FQGTGA. CDR3 sequence reads: CASSETSGGGYEQFF. CDR3 sequence (DNA): TGTGCCAGCAGCGAGACTAGCGGGGGTGGGTATGAGCAGTTCTTC.

This clonotype was seen a handful of times. The chain is built from TRBV20-1 and TRBJ2-7; tentative D call: TRBD1 (5 bases). CDR1 DFQATT and CDR2 SNEGSKA come from the germline V gene (reference sequence). The V end was cut by 5 bases, the J end by 2 bases, with 10 bases between. CDR3 length: 12 residues. The CDR3 DNA sequence: TGCAGTGCTCAAGGACAACCCTACGAGCAGTACTTC. It is translated as CSAQGQPYEQYF.